This T cell receptor (beta chain) was recovered during a study of OX40 agonist ivuxolimab in advanced cancers. Study-level background: Patients in the trial were receiving intravenous ivuxolimab every 2 weeks, at doses of 0.01 to 10 mg/kg. Whole-study results and caveats: On average, CD8+ T cells showed a greater number of expanded clones than CD4+.

Profiled with immunoSEQ multiplex PCR; TCRdb holds only in-frame clones, not every one. The sample shows approximately 99,000 clones, 90% to 97% of them seen only once. Germline CDR1 LNHDA, CDR2 SQIVND (reference sequence). Trimming took off 3 bases at V and 5 bases at J, with 17 bases between the two ends. The CDR3 length is 16 residues. This clone is a singleton in its sample. Its antigen is still unknown. This chain joins TRBV19 and TRBJ1-3; D is possibly TRBD1 (5 bases). The sample was CD4+ or CD8+ T cells sorted from blood, taken in a trial of the OX40 agonist ivuxolimab. This clonotype was sampled from an adult with an advanced solid tumor such as melanoma, head and neck, liver or kidney cancer. The CDR3 region is CASSIGPGYLRNTIYF. The CDR3 DNA is TGTGCCAGTAGTATCGGTCCAGGGTACCTCCGAAACACCATATATTTT.